This T cell receptor (beta chain) was captured by sequencing in a study of T cell responses to AZD1222 COVID-19 vaccine. The CDR3 has 15 amino acids. Trimming removed 7 bases from V and 7 bases from J; junction bases left unmatched: 9. Germline assignment: CDR1 MNHEY and CDR2 SVGAGI. Produced via immunoSEQ multiplex PCR; TCRdb's table is partial and in-frame only. The repertoire consists of tens of thousands of clones, with around nine tenths occurring once and the leading ten covering 10%. Sequences were derived from peripheral blood, sampled on day 0 of MenACWY control vaccination. The chain employs TRBV6-5 and TRBJ1-6, with 8 bases fitting TRBD1. The clonotype originates from an adult in good health. This CDR3 reads CASTQDRGGNSPLHF. The CDR3 coding sequence is TGTGCCAGCACCCAAGACAGGGGAGGAAATTCACCCCTCCACTTT.